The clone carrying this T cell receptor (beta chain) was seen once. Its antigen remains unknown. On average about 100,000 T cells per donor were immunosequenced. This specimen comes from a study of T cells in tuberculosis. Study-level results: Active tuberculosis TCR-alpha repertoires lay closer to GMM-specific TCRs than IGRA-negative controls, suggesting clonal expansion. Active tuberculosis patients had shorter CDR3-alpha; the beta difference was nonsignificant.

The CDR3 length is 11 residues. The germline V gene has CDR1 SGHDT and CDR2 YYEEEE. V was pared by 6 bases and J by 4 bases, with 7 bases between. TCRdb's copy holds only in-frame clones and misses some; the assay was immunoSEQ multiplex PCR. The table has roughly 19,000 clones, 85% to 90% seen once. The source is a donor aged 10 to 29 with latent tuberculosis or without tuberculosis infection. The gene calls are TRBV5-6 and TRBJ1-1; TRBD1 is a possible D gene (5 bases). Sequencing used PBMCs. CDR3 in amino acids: CASKRGTEAFF. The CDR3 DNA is TGTGCCAGCAAAAGGGGCACTGAAGCTTTCTTT.